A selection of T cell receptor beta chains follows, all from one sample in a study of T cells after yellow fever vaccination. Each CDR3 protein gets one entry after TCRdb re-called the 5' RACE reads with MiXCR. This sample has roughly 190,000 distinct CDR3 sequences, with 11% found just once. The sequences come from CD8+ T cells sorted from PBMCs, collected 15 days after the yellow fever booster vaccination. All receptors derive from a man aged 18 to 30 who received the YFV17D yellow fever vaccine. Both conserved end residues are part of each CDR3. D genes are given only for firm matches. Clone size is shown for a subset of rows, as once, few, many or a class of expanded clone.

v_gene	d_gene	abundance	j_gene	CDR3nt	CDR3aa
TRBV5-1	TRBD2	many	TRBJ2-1	TGCGCCAGCAGCTTGGTTAGCGGGGGCTTCAATGAGCAGTTCTTC	CASSLVSGGFNEQFF
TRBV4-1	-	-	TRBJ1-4	TGCGCCAGCAGCCAGGACAGTACGGTTTCTAATGAAAAACTGTTTTTT	CASSQDSTVSNEKLFF
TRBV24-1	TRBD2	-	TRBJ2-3	TGTGCCACCAGTCCCGGGACTAGGGGTAGCACAGATACGCAGTATTTT	CATSPGTRGSTDTQYF
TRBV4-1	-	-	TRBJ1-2	TGCGCCAGCAGCCCTCAATCGGGGGCGGGAGGCTACACCTTC	CASSPQSGAGGYTF
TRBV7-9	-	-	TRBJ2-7	TGTGCCAGCAGCTCCCTAGGGGGGGGCACCTACGAGCAGTACTTC	CASSSLGGGTYEQYF
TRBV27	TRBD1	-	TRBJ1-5	TGTGCCAGCAGTTCAAACCTGGACAGGGCCCCCCAGCATTTT	CASSSNLDRAPQHF
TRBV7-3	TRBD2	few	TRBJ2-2	TGTGCCAGCACCCCTGGGGGACTAGTATCCGGGGAGCTGTTTTTT	CASTPGGLVSGELFF
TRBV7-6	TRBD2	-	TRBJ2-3	TGTGCCAGCAGCTTATGGAGCGGGGGCCCCACAGATACGCAGTATTTT	CASSLWSGGPTDTQYF
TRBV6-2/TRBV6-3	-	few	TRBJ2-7	TGTGCCAGCAGCCGCCGGGGCTACCACTACGAGCAGTACTTC	CASSRRGYHYEQYF
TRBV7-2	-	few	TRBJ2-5	TGTGCCAGCAGCGAGTCCTCGTCTGGGACCCAGTACTTC	CASSESSSGTQYF
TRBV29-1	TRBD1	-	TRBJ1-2	TGCAGCGCTGTAGGGGGCCTAAGGGATGGCTACACCTTC	CSAVGGLRDGYTF
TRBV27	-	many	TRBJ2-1	TGTGCCAGCAGTTTTATAGGGAGCGAGCAGTTCTTC	CASSFIGSEQFF
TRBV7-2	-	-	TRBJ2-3	TGTGCCAGCAGCTCCCTCTTGGACTACCGAGAAAGGTATTTT	CASSSLLDYRERYF
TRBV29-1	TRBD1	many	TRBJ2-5	TGCAGCGTTGTGGGACAGGGATTCGGGGACCGAGAGACCCAGTACTTC	CSVVGQGFGDRETQYF
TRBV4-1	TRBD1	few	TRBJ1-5	TGCGCCAGCAGCCAGGGGACAGATAGCAATCAGCCCCAGCATTTT	CASSQGTDSNQPQHF
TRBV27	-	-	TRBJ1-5	TGTGCCAGCAGTTCATTCGGGGATAGTCAGCCCCAGCATTTT	CASSSFGDSQPQHF
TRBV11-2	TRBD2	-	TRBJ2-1	TGTGCCAGCAGCGTGGTAGCGGGAAGATACAATGAGCAGTTCTTC	CASSVVAGRYNEQFF
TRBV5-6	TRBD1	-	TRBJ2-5	TGTGCCAGCAGCATTGTTCAGGGGGCCCAAGAGACCCAGTACTTC	CASSIVQGAQETQYF